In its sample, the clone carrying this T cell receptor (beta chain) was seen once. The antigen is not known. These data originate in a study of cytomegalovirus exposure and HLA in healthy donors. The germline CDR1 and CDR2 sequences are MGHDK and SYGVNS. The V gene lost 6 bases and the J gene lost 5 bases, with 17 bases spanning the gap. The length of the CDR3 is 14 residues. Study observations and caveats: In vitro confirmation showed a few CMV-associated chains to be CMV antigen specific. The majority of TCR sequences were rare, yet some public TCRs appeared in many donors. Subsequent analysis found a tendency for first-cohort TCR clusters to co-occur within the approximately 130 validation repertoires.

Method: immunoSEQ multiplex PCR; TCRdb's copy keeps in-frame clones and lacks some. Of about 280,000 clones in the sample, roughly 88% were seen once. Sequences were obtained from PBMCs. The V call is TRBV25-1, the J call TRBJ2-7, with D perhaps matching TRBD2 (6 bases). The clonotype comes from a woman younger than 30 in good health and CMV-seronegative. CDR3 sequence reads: CASSGGSSAHEQYF. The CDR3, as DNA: TGTGCCAGCAGCGGGGGTAGCTCAGCCCACGAGCAGTACTTC.